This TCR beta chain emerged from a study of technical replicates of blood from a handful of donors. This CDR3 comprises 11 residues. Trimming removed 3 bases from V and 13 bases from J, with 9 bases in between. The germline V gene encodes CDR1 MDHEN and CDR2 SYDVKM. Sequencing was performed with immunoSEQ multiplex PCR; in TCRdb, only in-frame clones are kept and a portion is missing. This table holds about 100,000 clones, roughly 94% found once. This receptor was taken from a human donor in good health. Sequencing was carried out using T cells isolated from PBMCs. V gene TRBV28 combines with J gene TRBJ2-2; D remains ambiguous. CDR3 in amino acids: CASSFGAWLFF. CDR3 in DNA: TGTGCCAGCAGTTTCGGAGCTTGGCTGTTTTTT.